Here is one T cell receptor beta chain with its context. Its antigen remains unidentified. Both TRBC1 and TRBC2 were covered by a beta constant-region primer of two equimolar oligonucleotides. Via MiXCR, TCRdb re-called the UMI-ligation and nested PCR reads, giving one row per CDR3 protein. The sample has some 150,000 distinct CDR3 sequences, more than 15% seen once; the top ten hold 0.14% to 0.15%. The record originates from a study of naive and memory T cell subsets. Alpha and beta libraries were amplified separately from the second PCR onward. CD8 T cells were positively selected from what remained after CD4 positive selection. General study findings and limits: TCR counts from RNA may reflect activation-linked expression changes.

The CDR3 consists of 15 residues. V trimming: 6 bases; J trimming: 1 base; junction bases outside the gene matches: 8. Germline V gene data show CDR1 as SQVTM and CDR2 as ANQGSEA. This receptor was obtained from a human donor in good health. Material for sequencing was naive CD4+ T cells from blood. The V call is TRBV29-1, the J call TRBJ2-7; TRBD1 aligns across 11 bases. The CDR3 is CSVLKGTGGSYEQYF. The CDR3 bases are TGCAGCGTCCTAAAAGGGACAGGGGGGTCCTACGAGCAGTACTTC.